Described below is a single TCR beta chain sequence and its context. Germline lookup yields CDR1 SGHAT and CDR2 FQNNGV. Unmatched junction bases numbered 9, after V lost 6 bases and J lost 4 bases. This CDR3 region has 15 residues. The data stem from a study of Graves' ophthalmopathy and Graves' hyperthyroidism. For repertoire sequencing, the TCR beta CDR3 regions were amplified from RNA transcripts. First-round RT-PCR relied on HTBI primers, and a second-round multiplex PCR came next. TCRdb fed the multiplex PCR reads into MiXCR, producing one record per CDR3 protein. The sample lists more than 550,000 distinct CDR3 sequences; over 40% were seen once. Those donors who had ophthalmopathy presented with moderate-to-severe activity, a CAS of ≥3, a NOSPECS of ≥4 and a duration under 3 months. Someone took the PBMCs out of 10 ml of fresh peripheral blood.

This clonotype was sampled from an adult man with Graves' ophthalmopathy. Material for sequencing was peripheral blood. The chain has TRBV11-2 and TRBJ1-1; TRBD1 matches at 9 bases. CDR3 loop: CASRPVGQGPTEAFF. The DNA for the CDR3 is TGTGCCAGCAGGCCAGTCGGACAGGGGCCCACTGAAGCTTTCTTT.